These 21 T cell receptor beta chains came from one sample sequenced in a study of blood T cell repertoires in COVID-19. TCRdb's table, derived via immunoSEQ multiplex PCR, lists solely in-frame clones and lacks some. This table has about 49,000 clones, 84% appearing once. The sequenced sample was peripheral blood. Every receptor here comes from a man aged 45-65 years with acute or convalescent COVID-19.

The gene calls are TRBV28 and TRBJ2-1, with a weak D call TRBD2 (6 bases). The CDR3 extends over 15 amino acids. The germline V gene encodes CDR1 MDHEN and CDR2 SYDVKM. V dropped 6 bases and J dropped 9 bases, with 21 bases sitting between them. CDR3 protein: CASSFAGSRAGEQFF. The DNA for the CDR3 is TGTGCCAGCAGCTTTGCGGGATCAAGGGCGGGTGAGCAGTTCTTC.

V usage is TRBV25-1 and J usage is TRBJ2-1, with a possible D match to TRBD1 (5 bases). V lost 4 bases to trimming and J lost 4 bases, with 8 bases between them. The germline CDR1 and CDR2 sequences are MGHDK and SYGVNS. The CDR3 totals 13 residues. The CDR3 loop is CASSVRGYNEQFF. Written as DNA, the CDR3 is TGTGCCAGCAGTGTAAGGGGATACAATGAGCAGTTCTTC.

The chain carries TRBV10-3 and TRBJ1-2, with D unresolved. This CDR3 has 13 amino acids. V was cut by 2 bases and J by 8 bases, with 12 bases left in between. Germline V CDR1 and CDR2: ENHRY, SYGVKD. The CDR3 sequence is CAISETQAEGYTF. The CDR3 DNA reads TGTGCCATCAGTGAGACTCAGGCCGAGGGCTACACCTTC.

CDR3: CASSLAGGQGSYEQYF. The DNA for the CDR3 is TGTGCCAGCAGCTTAGCGGGGGGACAGGGTTCCTACGAGCAGTACTTC. The V call is TRBV7-6, the J call TRBJ2-7; 9 bases agree with TRBD1. Germline CDR1 reads SGHVS; CDR2 reads FNYEAQ. J was trimmed by 1 base and V by 0 bases; bases with no gene match: 4. This CDR3 region has 16 residues.

This chain connects TRBV24-1 to TRBJ2-3; D gene unclear. CDR3 size: 12 residues. Germline values: CDR1 KGHDR, CDR2 SFDVKD. V was trimmed by 2 bases and J by 8 bases, leaving 7 bases between them. The CDR3 region is CATSDSMSTQYF. For the CDR3, the DNA is TGTGCCACCAGTGATTCAATGAGTACGCAGTATTTT.

This clone appeared once. The chain is built from TRBV9 and TRBJ2-7, with a possible D match to TRBD2 (5 bases). The CDR3 runs 12 residues. CDR1 and CDR2 (germline): SGDLS, YYNGEE. V lost 1 base, J lost 6 bases, and 8 bases lay in between. DNA for the CDR3: TGTGCCAGCAGCGTACTAGCTGGCGAGCAGTACTTC. Its translation is CASSVLAGEQYF.

The chain carries TRBV27 and TRBJ1-4, with 9 bases aligning to TRBD1. The germline V gene encodes CDR1 MNHEY and CDR2 SMNVEV (reference sequence). The CDR3 runs 17 residues. After removal of 6 bases from V and 4 bases from J, the junction contained 12 bases not matched to a gene. CDR3 sequence (DNA): TGTGCCAGCAGAGGGGGACAGGGAGAGTATGGTAATGAAAAACTGTTTTTT. Translated, it gives CASRGGQGEYGNEKLFF.

The V call is TRBV19, the J call TRBJ2-7, with D tentatively TRBD1 (6 bases). V lost 0 bases and J lost 3, with 6 bases in between. Germline CDR1 LNHDA, CDR2 SQIVND (reference sequence). The length of the CDR3 is 13 residues. CDR3 sequence: CASSIDRGYEQYF. In DNA, the CDR3 is TGTGCCAGTAGTATAGACAGGGGCTACGAGCAGTACTTC.

V gene TRBV5-1 combines with J gene TRBJ2-7, with 9 bases matching TRBD1. The CDR3 sequence is 14 residues long. CDR1 SGHRS and CDR2 YFSETQ come from the germline V gene. Trimming cost V 2 bases and J 2 bases; bases outside gene matches: 2. The DNA of the CDR3 is TGCGCCAGCAGCTTACGACAGGGGGCCTACGAGCAGTACTTC. This gives the protein CASSLRQGAYEQYF.

The rearrangement joins TRBV27 to TRBJ2-5, with no clear D. Germline CDR1 is MNHEY and CDR2 is SMNVEV (reference sequence). CDR3 length equals 15 residues. V was shortened by 2 bases and J by 5 bases, with 15 bases between the two germline ends. The chain's CDR3 is CASSLRVLDGETQYF. CDR3 bases: TGTGCCAGCAGTTTACGGGTGCTAGACGGGGAGACCCAGTACTTC.

The chain combines TRBV27 with TRBJ1-5; 8 bases map to TRBD1. CDR3 size: 14 residues. With 5 bases clipped from V and 4 bases from J, the junction kept 4 bases outside the gene matches. In germline, CDR1 is MNHEY, CDR2 SMNVEV (reference sequence). The CDR3 coding sequence is TGTGCCAGCAGTCCTGACAGGGGTAATCAGCCCCAGCATTTT. Its protein product is CASSPDRGNQPQHF.

This clone has more than one count but fewer than ten. This sequence joins TRBV5-6 and TRBJ1-5; 11 positions agree with TRBD1. Germline lookup yields CDR1 SGHDT and CDR2 YYEEEE. The CDR3 is 15 residues long. J lost 4 bases, V lost 3 bases, and 3 bases had no gene match. The CDR3 DNA is TGTGCCAGCAGCTCCGGGACAGGGGGAAATCAGCCCCAGCATTTT. Residues: CASSSGTGGNQPQHF. The whole variable domain, remainder taken from reference TRBV5-6 and TRBJ1-5, is DAGVTQSPTHLIKTRGQQVTLRCSPKSGHDTVSWYQQALGQGPQFIFQYYEEEERQRGNFPDRFSGHQFPNYSSELNVNALLLGDSALYLCASSSGTGGNQPQHFGDGTRLSIL.

V and J are TRBV29-1 and TRBJ1-1; the D gene is possibly TRBD1 (6 bases). V was shortened by 7 bases and J by 2 bases, with 20 bases between the two germline ends. The CDR3 loop spans 15 amino acids. Per the germline V gene, CDR1 is SQVTM and CDR2 is ANQGSEA. The CDR3 DNA reads as TGCAGCGCCATTACTACCAGGGGCCAAAACACTGAAGCTTTCTTT. This gives the protein CSAITTRGQNTEAFF.

The chain joins TRBV27 to TRBJ1-1; D gene ambiguous. Germline assignment: CDR1 MNHEY and CDR2 SMNVEV (reference sequence). The length of the CDR3 is 14 residues. V was cut by 8 bases and J by 4 bases, with 17 bases left in between. This chain's CDR3 is CASHREPYATEAFF. The CDR3 coding sequence is TGTGCCAGCCACCGCGAACCTTATGCCACTGAAGCTTTCTTT.

The chain employs TRBV24-1 and TRBJ2-5, with 10 bases aligning to TRBD2. Germline CDR1 KGHDR, CDR2 SFDVKD. The ends lost 1 base at V and 3 bases at J; junction bases unmatched: 10. There are 18 residues in the CDR3. The CDR3 is CATSDFPLTSGLKETQYF. In nucleotides, the CDR3 is TGTGCCACCAGTGATTTTCCGCTGACTAGCGGGCTGAAAGAGACCCAGTACTTC.

The chain uses TRBV5-1 and TRBJ2-7; maybe TRBD1 (6 bases). This CDR3 region has 13 residues. With 5 bases removed from V and 3 bases from J, the gap between germline ends came to 12 bases. The germline gives CDR1 SGHRS, CDR2 YFSETQ. The CDR3 nucleotides read TGCGCCAGCAGTAGGGGGTCCCTCTACGAGCAGTACTTC. It encodes CASSRGSLYEQYF.

This clone was recorded once. The J gene is TRBJ2-5, the V gene TRBV4-2; D perhaps matches TRBD2 (6 bases). The ends were cut back, 4 bases at V and 4 bases at J, with 19 bases in the middle. The CDR3 has 16 residues. The germline V gene has CDR1 LGHNA and CDR2 YNFKEQ. The CDR3, as DNA: TGTGCCAGCAGCCCTGAAGACGGGAGCGCCCCAGAGACCCAGTACTTC. Protein: CASSPEDGSAPETQYF.

Notes on this clone: The junction departs from germline at one end; a sequencing error may be responsible. The chain links TRBV2 to TRBJ2-1, with 8 bases matching TRBD2. The CDR3 totals 15 residues. Germline V gene lookup returns CDR1 SNHLY and CDR2 FYNNEI. In DNA, the CDR3 is TGTGCCAGCAGGGAAGCGGGGGCTTCCTACAATGAGCAGTTCTTC. It is translated as CASREAGASYNEQFF.

V is TRBV11-2 and J is TRBJ1-2; 7 nucleotides line up with TRBD1. V lost 3 bases to trimming and J lost 5 bases; unmatched junction nucleotides: 3. This CDR3 comprises 13 residues. From germline, CDR1 is SGHAT and CDR2 FQNNGV. CDR3: CASSFPGGYGYTF. The CDR3 coding sequence is TGTGCCAGCAGCTTCCCAGGGGGGTATGGCTACACCTTC.

This chain connects TRBV4-3 to TRBJ1-2, with TRBD1 identical over 8 bases. CDR3 size: 13 residues. Germline CDR1 and CDR2: LGHNA and YSLEER. The V gene end was trimmed by 3 bases and the J gene end by 7 bases; junction bases not matched to a gene: 4. The CDR3 here is CASSHTGGGGYTF. DNA for the CDR3: TGCGCCAGCAGCCATACAGGGGGAGGTGGCTACACCTTC.

This rearrangement joins TRBV6-5 to TRBJ1-5; 7 positions agree with TRBD1. The CDR3 has 15 amino acids. Germline V CDR1 and CDR2: MNHEY, SVGAGI. V was clipped by 6 bases and J by 0 bases; unmatched bases: 5. The CDR3: CASRGDRASNQPQHF. The DNA for the CDR3 is TGTGCCAGCAGGGGAGACAGGGCTAGCAATCAGCCCCAGCATTTT.